This TCR beta chain was obtained from a study of blood T cell repertoires in COVID-19. Germline CDR1 reads PRHDT; CDR2 reads FYEKMQ (reference sequence). This CDR3 is built from 13 residues. Trimming removed 3 bases at V and 3 bases at J, with 8 bases between. Assay: immunoSEQ multiplex PCR; the TCRdb copy retains only in-frame clones and omits some. The data contain 250,000 to 350,000 clones, around 91% of them singletons. Participants were placed into cohorts based on the clinical history they reported. This clonotype was sampled from a woman aged 18-35 years who had recovered from COVID-19. Material for sequencing was PBMCs or T cells enriched from blood (not recorded which). The chain uses TRBV13 and TRBJ1-1, with a tentative D call TRBD1 (6 bases). This chain's CDR3 is CASSFRGYTEAFF. For the CDR3, the DNA is TGTGCCAGCAGCTTCAGGGGATACACTGAAGCTTTCTTT.